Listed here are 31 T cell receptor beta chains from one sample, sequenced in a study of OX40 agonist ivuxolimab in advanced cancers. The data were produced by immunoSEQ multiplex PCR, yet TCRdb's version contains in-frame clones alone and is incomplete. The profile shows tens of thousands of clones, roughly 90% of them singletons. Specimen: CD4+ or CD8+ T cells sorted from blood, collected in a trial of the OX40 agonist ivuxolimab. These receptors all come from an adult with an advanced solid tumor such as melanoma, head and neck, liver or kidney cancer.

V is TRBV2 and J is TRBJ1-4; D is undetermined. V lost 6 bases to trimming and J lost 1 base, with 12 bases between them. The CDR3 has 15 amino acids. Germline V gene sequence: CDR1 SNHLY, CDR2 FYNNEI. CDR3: CASSDQTRTNEKLFF. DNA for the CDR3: TGTGCCAGCAGCGACCAGACACGAACTAATGAAAAACTGTTTTTT.

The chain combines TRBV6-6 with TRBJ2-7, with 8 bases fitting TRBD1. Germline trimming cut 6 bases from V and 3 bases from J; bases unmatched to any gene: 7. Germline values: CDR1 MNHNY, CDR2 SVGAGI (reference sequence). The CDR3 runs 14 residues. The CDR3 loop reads CASRDGQGGYEQYF. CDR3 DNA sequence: TGTGCCAGCAGAGACGGACAGGGAGGCTACGAGCAGTACTTC.

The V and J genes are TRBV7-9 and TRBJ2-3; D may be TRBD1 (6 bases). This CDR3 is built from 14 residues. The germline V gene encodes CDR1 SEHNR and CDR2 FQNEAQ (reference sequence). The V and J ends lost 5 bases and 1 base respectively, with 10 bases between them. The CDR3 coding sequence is TGTGCCAGCAGCACGGACAGTCGCACAGATACGCAGTATTTT. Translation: CASSTDSRTDTQYF.

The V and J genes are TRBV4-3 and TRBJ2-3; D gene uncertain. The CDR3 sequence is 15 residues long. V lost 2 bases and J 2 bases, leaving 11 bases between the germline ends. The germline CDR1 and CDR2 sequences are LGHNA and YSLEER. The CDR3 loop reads CASSQYRSTTDTQYF. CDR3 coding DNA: TGCGCCAGCAGCCAATACCGGAGTACCACAGATACGCAGTATTTT.

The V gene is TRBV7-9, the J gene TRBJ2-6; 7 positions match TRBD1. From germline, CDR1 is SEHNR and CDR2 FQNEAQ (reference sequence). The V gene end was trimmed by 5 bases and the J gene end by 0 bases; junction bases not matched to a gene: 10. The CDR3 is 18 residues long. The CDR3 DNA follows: TGTGCCAGCAGCCCAGCCCCGGGACAGAGCTCTGGGGCCAACGTCCTGACTTTC. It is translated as CASSPAPGQSSGANVLTF.

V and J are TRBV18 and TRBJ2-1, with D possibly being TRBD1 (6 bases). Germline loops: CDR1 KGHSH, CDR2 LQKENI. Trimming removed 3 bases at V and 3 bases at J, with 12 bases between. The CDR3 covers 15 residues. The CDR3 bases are TGTGCCAGCTCACCGGGACAAGTCGGCTACAATGAGCAGTTCTTC. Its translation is CASSPGQVGYNEQFF. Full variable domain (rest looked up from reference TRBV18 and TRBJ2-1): NAGVMQNPRHLVRRRGQEARLRCSPMKGHSHVYWYRQLPEEGLKFMVYLQKENIIDESGMPKERFSAEFPKEGPSILRIQQVVRGDSAAYFCASSPGQVGYNEQFFGPGTRLTVL.

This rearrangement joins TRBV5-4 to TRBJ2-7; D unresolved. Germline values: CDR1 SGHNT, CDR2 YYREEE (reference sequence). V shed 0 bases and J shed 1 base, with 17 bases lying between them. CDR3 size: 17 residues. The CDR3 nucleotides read TGTGCCAGCAGCTTGGCCGGATTTAGTACCAAATCCTACGAGCAGTACTTC. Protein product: CASSLAGFSTKSYEQYF.

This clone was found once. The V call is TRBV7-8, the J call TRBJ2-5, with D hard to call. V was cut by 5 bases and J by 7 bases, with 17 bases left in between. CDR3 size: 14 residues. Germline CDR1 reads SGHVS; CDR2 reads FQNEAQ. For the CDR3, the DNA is TGTGCCAGCAGCGCGGACCGGGTATCCGGGACCCAGTACTTC. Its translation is CASSADRVSGTQYF.

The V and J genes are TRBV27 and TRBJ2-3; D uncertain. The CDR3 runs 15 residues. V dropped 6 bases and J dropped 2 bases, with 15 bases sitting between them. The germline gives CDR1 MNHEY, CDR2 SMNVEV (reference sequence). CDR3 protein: CASSSRSLATDTQYF. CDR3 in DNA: TGTGCCAGCAGCTCGAGAAGTTTGGCCACAGATACGCAGTATTTT.

The CDR3 DNA is TGTGCCAGCAGCTTACGGCGGGCCGAGCAGTACTTC. Translating it yields CASSLRRAEQYF. This chain joins TRBV7-2 and TRBJ2-7; a possible D gene is TRBD2 (5 bases). Germline assignment: CDR1 SGHTA and CDR2 FQGNSA. The ends were cut back, 2 bases at V and 6 bases at J, with 8 bases in the middle. The CDR3 spans 12 residues.

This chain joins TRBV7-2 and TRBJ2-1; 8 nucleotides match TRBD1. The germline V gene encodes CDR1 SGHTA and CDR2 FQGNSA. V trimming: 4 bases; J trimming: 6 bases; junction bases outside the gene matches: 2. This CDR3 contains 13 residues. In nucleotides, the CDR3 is TGTGCCAGCAGCTCCGGGACAGGCAATGAGCAGTTCTTC. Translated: CASSSGTGNEQFF.

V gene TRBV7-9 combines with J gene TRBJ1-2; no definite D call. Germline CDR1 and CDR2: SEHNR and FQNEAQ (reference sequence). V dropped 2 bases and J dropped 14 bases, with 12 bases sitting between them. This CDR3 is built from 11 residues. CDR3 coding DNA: TGTGCCAGCAGCTTATTTGATTCGGGAACCTTC. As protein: CASSLFDSGTF.

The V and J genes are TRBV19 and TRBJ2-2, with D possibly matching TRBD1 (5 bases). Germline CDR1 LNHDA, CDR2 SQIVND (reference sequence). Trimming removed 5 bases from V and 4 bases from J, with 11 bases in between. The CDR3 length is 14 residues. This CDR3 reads CASSQQEFTGELFF. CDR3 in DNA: TGTGCCAGTAGTCAACAGGAATTCACCGGGGAGCTGTTTTTT.

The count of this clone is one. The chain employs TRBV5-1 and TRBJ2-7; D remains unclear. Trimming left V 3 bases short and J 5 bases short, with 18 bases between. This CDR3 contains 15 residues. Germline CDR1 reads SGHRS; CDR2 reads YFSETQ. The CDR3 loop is CASSSNPGTNNEQYF. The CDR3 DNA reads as TGCGCCAGCAGCTCCAACCCCGGAACTAATAACGAGCAGTACTTC.

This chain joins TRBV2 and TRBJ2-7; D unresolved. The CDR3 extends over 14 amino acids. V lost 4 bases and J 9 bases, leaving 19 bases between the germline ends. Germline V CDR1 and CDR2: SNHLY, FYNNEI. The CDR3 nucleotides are TGTGCCAGCAGTGCTGCGGAACTACGAGTGTGGCAGTACTTC. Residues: CASSAAELRVWQYF.

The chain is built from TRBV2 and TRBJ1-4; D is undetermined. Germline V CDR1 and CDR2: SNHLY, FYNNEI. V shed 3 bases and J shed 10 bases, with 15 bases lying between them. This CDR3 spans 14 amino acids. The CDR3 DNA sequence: TGTGCCAGCAGTGAGGAGGGCCGGGTAGTAAAACTGTTTTTT. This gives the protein CASSEEGRVVKLFF.

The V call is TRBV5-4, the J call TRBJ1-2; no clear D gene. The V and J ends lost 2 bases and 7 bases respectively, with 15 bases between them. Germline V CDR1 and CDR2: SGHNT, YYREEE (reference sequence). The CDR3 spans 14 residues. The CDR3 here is CASSFVGYEAGYTF. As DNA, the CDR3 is TGTGCCAGCAGCTTCGTGGGGTATGAAGCTGGCTACACCTTC.

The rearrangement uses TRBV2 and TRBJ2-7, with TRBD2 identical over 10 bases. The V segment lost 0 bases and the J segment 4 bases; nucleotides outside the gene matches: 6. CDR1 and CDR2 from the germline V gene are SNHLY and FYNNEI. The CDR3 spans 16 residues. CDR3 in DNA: TGTGCCAGCAGTGAAGCGCTTCTAGCGGGAGTTTACGAGCAGTACTTC. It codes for CASSEALLAGVYEQYF.

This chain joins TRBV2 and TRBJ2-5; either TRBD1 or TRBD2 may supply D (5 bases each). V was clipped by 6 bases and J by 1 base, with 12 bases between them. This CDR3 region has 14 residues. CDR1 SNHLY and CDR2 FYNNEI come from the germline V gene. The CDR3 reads CASRGDVVQETQYF. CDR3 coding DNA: TGTGCCAGCAGGGGGGACGTAGTCCAAGAGACCCAGTACTTC.

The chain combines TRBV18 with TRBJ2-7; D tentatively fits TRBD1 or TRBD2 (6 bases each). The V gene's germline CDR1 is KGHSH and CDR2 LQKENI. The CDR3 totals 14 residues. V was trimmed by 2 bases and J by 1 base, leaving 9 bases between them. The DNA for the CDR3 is TGTGCCAGCTCACCAACAGGGACTTCCTACGAGCAGTACTTC. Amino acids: CASSPTGTSYEQYF.

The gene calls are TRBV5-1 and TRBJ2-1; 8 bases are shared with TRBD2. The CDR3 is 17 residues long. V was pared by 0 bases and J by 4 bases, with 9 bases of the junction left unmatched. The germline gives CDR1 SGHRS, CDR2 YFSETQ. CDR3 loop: CASSLAYTSGGYNEQFF. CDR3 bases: TGCGCCAGCAGCTTGGCCTATACTAGCGGAGGTTACAATGAGCAGTTCTTC.

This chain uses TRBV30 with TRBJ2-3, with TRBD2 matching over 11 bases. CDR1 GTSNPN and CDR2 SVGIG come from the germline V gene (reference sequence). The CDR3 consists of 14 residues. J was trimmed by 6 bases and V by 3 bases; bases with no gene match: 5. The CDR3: CAWSTSGRRDTQYF. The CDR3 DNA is TGTGCCTGGAGCACTAGCGGGAGAAGGGATACGCAGTATTTT.

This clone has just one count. The CDR3 DNA reads TGCGCCAGCAGCCAAGATCGGAATACAGAGAACTTCGGGCAGTACTTC. The encoded protein is CASSQDRNTENFGQYF. The genes are TRBV4-3 and TRBJ2-7, with no clear D. This CDR3 comprises 16 residues. The V end lost 0 bases, the J end lost 9 bases, and 21 bases lay between the germline ends. Germline values: CDR1 LGHNA, CDR2 YSLEER.

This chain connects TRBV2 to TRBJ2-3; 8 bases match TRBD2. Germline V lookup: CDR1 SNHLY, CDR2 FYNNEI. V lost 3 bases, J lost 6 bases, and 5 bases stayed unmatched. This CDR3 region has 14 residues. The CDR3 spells CASSDQRERDTQYF. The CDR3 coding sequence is TGTGCCAGCAGTGACCAGCGGGAGCGGGATACGCAGTATTTT.

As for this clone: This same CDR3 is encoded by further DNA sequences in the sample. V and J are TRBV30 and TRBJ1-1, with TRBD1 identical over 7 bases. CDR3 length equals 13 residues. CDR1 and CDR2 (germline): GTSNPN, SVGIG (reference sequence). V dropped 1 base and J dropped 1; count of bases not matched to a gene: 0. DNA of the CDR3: TGTGCCTGGAGTGGACAGGGGAACACTGAAGCTTTCTTT. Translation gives CAWSGQGNTEAFF.

Here the CDR3 reads CASSLEGGSYEQYF. CDR3 nucleotides: TGTGCCAGCAGCTTAGAAGGGGGGAGCTACGAGCAGTACTTC. This chain links TRBV7-9 with TRBJ2-7; D possibly uses TRBD1 or TRBD2 (6 bases each). Trimming shortened V by 1 base and J by 3 bases, and 10 bases separated the two germline ends. This CDR3 is built from 14 residues. Per germline, CDR1 SEHNR and CDR2 FQNEAQ (reference sequence).

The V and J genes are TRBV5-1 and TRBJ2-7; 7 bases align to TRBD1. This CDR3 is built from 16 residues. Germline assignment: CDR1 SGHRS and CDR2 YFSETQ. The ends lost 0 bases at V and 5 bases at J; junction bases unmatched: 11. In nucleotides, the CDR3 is TGCGCCAGCAGCTTGGGGGGGACAGCCACAGAACACGAGCAGTACTTC. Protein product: CASSLGGTATEHEQYF.

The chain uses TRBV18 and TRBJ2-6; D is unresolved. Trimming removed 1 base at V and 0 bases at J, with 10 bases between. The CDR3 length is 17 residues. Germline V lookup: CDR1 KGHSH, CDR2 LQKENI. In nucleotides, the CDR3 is TGTGCCAGCTCACCACTGGTAGAGACCTCTGGGGCCAACGTCCTGACTTTC. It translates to CASSPLVETSGANVLTF.

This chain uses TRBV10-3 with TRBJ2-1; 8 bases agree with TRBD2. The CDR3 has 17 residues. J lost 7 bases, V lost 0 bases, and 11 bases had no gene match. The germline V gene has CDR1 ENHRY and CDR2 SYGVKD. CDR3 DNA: TGTGCCATCAGTGAGTCGCCGACTAGCGCTAATCGAAATGAGCAGTTCTTC. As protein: CAISESPTSANRNEQFF.

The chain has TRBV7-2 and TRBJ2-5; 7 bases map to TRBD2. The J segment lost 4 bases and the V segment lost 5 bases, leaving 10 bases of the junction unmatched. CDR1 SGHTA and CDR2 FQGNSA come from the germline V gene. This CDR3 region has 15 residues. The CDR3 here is CASSTWPTGGETQYF. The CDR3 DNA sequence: TGTGCCAGCAGCACCTGGCCGACGGGAGGAGAGACCCAGTACTTC.

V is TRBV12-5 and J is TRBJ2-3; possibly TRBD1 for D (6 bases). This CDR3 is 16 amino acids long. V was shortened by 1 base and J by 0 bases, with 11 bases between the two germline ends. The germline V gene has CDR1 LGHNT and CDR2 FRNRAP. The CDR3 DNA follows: TGTGCTAGTGGTTTGGGACAGGCAACTAGCACAGATACGCAGTATTTT. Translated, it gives CASGLGQATSTDTQYF.